The following is a T cell receptor beta chain sequence with its context. One end of the junction varies from germline; a read error may be responsible. The CDR3 extends over 13 amino acids. The germline CDR1 and CDR2 sequences are GTSNPN and SVGIG (reference sequence). Clones were read by immunoSEQ multiplex PCR, and TCRdb kept only the in-frame ones, dropping some. Of about 55,000 clones in the sample, approximately 91% were seen once. These data are taken from a study of control samples from healthy donors and cancer patients. The sequenced material came from blood. The chain has TRBV30 and TRBJ2-3; D possibly uses TRBD1 or TRBD2 (5 bases each). The sequence was obtained from a middle-aged man in good health. CDR3 nucleotides: TGTGCCTGGGGTGTACGAGGGGCAGATACGCAGTATTTT. This sequence encodes CAWGVRGADTQYF.